The next 17 T cell receptor beta chains were all read from a single sample in a study of early T cells in non-severe SARS-CoV-2 infection. TCRdb re-analysed the 5' RACE reads in MiXCR, keeping a single row per CDR3 protein. The data contain approximately 70,000 distinct CDR3 sequences, 12% of them singletons. Material: whole blood. All receptors come from an adult who was a healthcare worker with PCR-confirmed SARS-CoV-2 infection or an uninfected control (not recorded which).

The chain combines TRBV7-8 with TRBJ1-6, with unresolved D. The CDR3 is made up of 16 amino acids. The germline V and J ends were trimmed by 0 bases and 5 bases, with 11 bases remaining between them. The germline V gene encodes CDR1 SGHVS and CDR2 FQNEAQ. The CDR3 coding sequence is TGTGCCAGCAGCTTAGCCCTTCCTAGGGATAATTCACCCCTCCACTTT. It codes for CASSLALPRDNSPLHF.

This clonotype was detected ten times or more. The chain recombines TRBV19 with TRBJ1-3; 7 nucleotides line up with TRBD1. After removal of 4 bases from V and 2 bases from J, the junction contained 8 bases not matched to a gene. CDR1 and CDR2 from the germline V gene are LNHDA and SQIVND (reference sequence). The CDR3 runs 16 residues. CDR3 nucleotide sequence: TGTGCCAGTAGTAGGACCGGGACAGCGGCTGGAAACACCATATATTTT. It translates to CASSRTGTAAGNTIYF.

DNA of the CDR3: TGTGCCAGCAGCTTGCCGACGGAACCCACAGATACGCAGTATTTT. The encoded protein is CASSLPTEPTDTQYF. This chain uses TRBV5-4 with TRBJ2-3; D is ambiguous. Trimming cost V 1 base and J 2 bases, with 11 bases left between them. Germline CDR1 SGHNT, CDR2 YYREEE (reference sequence). The CDR3 runs 15 residues.

The genes are TRBV12-3 or TRBV12-4 and TRBJ2-7, with D perhaps given as TRBD1 or TRBD2 (5 bases each). This CDR3 has 13 amino acids. Between the trimmed V and J ends, which lost 6 bases and 0 bases, there was a span of 9 bases. Written as DNA, the CDR3 is TGTGCCAGCAGAAAGGGGAGCTCCTACGAGCAGTACTTC. Amino acid sequence: CASRKGSSYEQYF.

The rearrangement uses TRBV10-3 and TRBJ1-2; the D gene is possibly TRBD1 (6 bases). Germline V gives CDR1 ENHRY, CDR2 SYGVKD. Trimming left V 6 bases short and J 2 bases short, with 13 bases between. The CDR3 loop spans 14 amino acids. This CDR3 reads CAISPITGNYGYTF. DNA of the CDR3: TGTGCCATCAGCCCAATTACAGGGAACTATGGCTACACCTTC.

The chain is built from TRBV3-1 and TRBJ1-2; D unresolved. Germline CDR1 reads LGHDT; CDR2 reads YNNKEL (reference sequence). The CDR3 extends over 17 amino acids. Between the trimmed V and J ends, which lost 0 bases and 8 bases, there was a span of 22 bases. The CDR3 loop is CASSQDLGGEARRGYTF. As DNA, the CDR3 is TGTGCCAGCAGCCAAGATTTGGGTGGTGAGGCCCGGCGGGGCTACACCTTC.

This clonotype was seen a handful of times. The V and J genes are TRBV9 and TRBJ1-3, with 7 bases lining up with TRBD1. V was clipped by 4 bases and J by 3 bases; unmatched bases: 7. Looked up from germline, CDR1 is SGDLS and CDR2 is YYNGEE. The CDR3 covers 15 residues. CDR3: CASSPRGPVGNTIYF. Here the CDR3 DNA reads TGTGCCAGCAGCCCTAGGGGGCCAGTTGGAAACACCATATATTTT. The variable domain in full, with the rest retrieved from reference TRBV9 and TRBJ1-3, is DSGVTQTPKHLITATGQRVTLRCSPRSGDLSVYWYQQSLDQGLQFLIQYYNGEERAKGNILERFSAQQFPDLHSELNLSSLELGDSALYFCASSPRGPVGNTIYFGEGSWLTVV.

This clonotype was recorded at least ten times. This chain connects TRBV6-4 to TRBJ2-1, with 8 bases lining up with TRBD2. This CDR3 spans 15 amino acids. Looked up from germline, CDR1 is MRHNA and CDR2 is SNTAGT. The V gene end was trimmed by 3 bases and the J gene end by 0 bases; junction bases not matched to a gene: 1. CDR3 in amino acids: CASSETSGSYNEQFF. CDR3 DNA sequence: TGTGCCAGCAGTGAAACTAGCGGCTCCTACAATGAGCAGTTCTTC.

The rearrangement joins TRBV6-2 or TRBV6-3 to TRBJ2-3, with a possible D match to TRBD2 (5 bases). CDR3 length equals 14 residues. V lost 0 bases to trimming and J lost 6 bases, with 10 bases between them. Germline CDR1 MNHEY, CDR2 SVGEGT. The chain's CDR3 is CASSYSRGPDTQYF. For the CDR3, the DNA is TGTGCCAGCAGTTACTCGAGAGGGCCCGATACGCAGTATTTT.

This clonotype was found many times. The chain couples TRBV19 to TRBJ2-7; tentative D call: TRBD2 (5 bases). V was shortened by 2 bases and J by 3 bases, with 17 bases between the two germline ends. The CDR3 has 16 amino acids. Per germline, CDR1 LNHDA and CDR2 SQIVND (reference sequence). The CDR3 reads CASSISWAGGGYEQYF. DNA for the CDR3: TGTGCCAGTAGTATATCTTGGGCAGGCGGAGGCTACGAGCAGTACTTC.

This rearrangement joins TRBV29-1 to TRBJ1-1; D is unresolved. V lost 6 bases, J lost 5 bases, and 13 bases lay in between. The length of the CDR3 is 12 residues. The germline CDR1 and CDR2 sequences are SQVTM and ANQGSEA. The DNA of the CDR3 is TGCAGCGTCATGTCCGGACTTACTGAAGCTTTCTTT. Residues: CSVMSGLTEAFF. Full variable domain (rest looked up from reference TRBV29-1 and TRBJ1-1): SAVISQKPSRDICQRGTSLTIQCQVDSQVTMMFWYRQQPGQSLTLIATANQGSEATYESGFVIDKFPISRPNLTFSTLTVSNMSPEDSSIYLCSVMSGLTEAFFGQGTRLTVV.

This clonotype showed up many times. The chain links TRBV29-1 to TRBJ1-3; the match to TRBD1 covers 8 bases. CDR1 and CDR2 from the germline V gene are SQVTM and ANQGSEA. This CDR3 contains 15 residues. The ends lost 3 bases at V and 0 bases at J; junction bases unmatched: 4. DNA of the CDR3: TGCAGCGTTGATCTAACAGGGGGCTCTGGAAACACCATATATTTT. Its protein is CSVDLTGGSGNTIYF.

The V gene is TRBV24-1, the J gene TRBJ1-1; 10 nucleotides agree with TRBD1. The V gene's germline CDR1 is KGHDR and CDR2 SFDVKD. The CDR3 loop spans 14 amino acids. V shed 7 bases and J 1 base; nucleotides not matched to a gene: 2. The CDR3 bases are TGTGCCACCAGGGGACAGGGGACGAACACTGAAGCTTTCTTT. This codes for CATRGQGTNTEAFF.

The rearrangement links TRBV5-1 to TRBJ2-2, with D possibly being TRBD2 (6 bases). The germline V and J ends were trimmed by 2 bases and 6 bases, with 14 bases remaining between them. Germline CDR1 is SGHRS and CDR2 is YFSETQ. CDR3 length equals 15 residues. In nucleotides, the CDR3 is TGCGCCAGCAGCTTCGGGGGTCTCATTGCCGGGGAGCTGTTTTTT. It translates to CASSFGGLIAGELFF. The full variable domain, with the rest looked up from reference TRBV5-1 and TRBJ2-2, is KAGVTQTPRYLIKTRGQQVTLSCSPISGHRSVSWYQQTPGQGLQFLFEYFSETQRNKGNFPGRFSGRQFSNSRSEMNVSTLELGDSALYLCASSFGGLIAGELFFGEGSRLTVL.

This clonotype was counted a few times. The V and J genes are TRBV5-4 and TRBJ2-5; 14 bases are shared with TRBD2. Trimming took 4 bases from V and 5 from J; bases not matched to a gene: 13. Germline lookup yields CDR1 SGHNT and CDR2 YYREEE (reference sequence). The CDR3 has 18 residues. CDR3 loop: CASSGGTSGGVLRETQYF. The CDR3 DNA reads as TGTGCCAGCAGCGGCGGGACTAGCGGGGGTGTCCTGCGGGAGACCCAGTACTTC.

The chain links TRBV20-1 to TRBJ2-7; the D gene is possibly TRBD1 (5 bases). Trimming cost V 3 bases and J 5 bases, with 14 bases left between them. The germline V gene encodes CDR1 DFQATT and CDR2 SNEGSKA (reference sequence). The CDR3 extends over 13 amino acids. The DNA for the CDR3 is TGCAGTGCTAGTGACGACAGCTGGAACGAGCAGTACTTC. Its protein product is CSASDDSWNEQYF.

The table lists this clonotype with many counts. The chain joins TRBV27 to TRBJ2-1; D is uncertain. Germline values: CDR1 MNHEY, CDR2 SMNVEV (reference sequence). V was pared by 4 bases and J by 0 bases, with 10 bases between. The CDR3 contains 15 residues. CDR3 sequence: CASSSAISSYNEQFF. Here the CDR3 DNA reads TGTGCCAGCAGTTCGGCTATAAGCTCCTACAATGAGCAGTTCTTC.